One sample yielded the 7 T cell receptor beta chains listed below, sequenced in a study of shared clonotypes between healthy human individuals. Repertoires were generated with immunoSEQ multiplex PCR, while TCRdb's copy carries only in-frame clones and drops some. Of 2 million to 2.5 million clones in the sample, roughly 92% were seen once. The sample comprised naive CD4+ T cells from PBMCs. Noted subset: CD45RA+ positively selected. These TCRs come from a man aged 18 to 29 in good health. Some clones in this sample may be carry-over from other donors' samples.

The chain carries TRBV28 and TRBJ2-4; TRBD2 matches 9 bases. V was pared by 4 bases and J by 12 bases, with 7 bases of the junction left unmatched. Germline V gives CDR1 MDHEN, CDR2 SYDVKM. CDR3 length: 13 residues. The CDR3 region has the DNA TGTGCCAGCAGTTCGACTAGCGGAGAGGGTCAGTACTTC. Translation gives CASSSTSGEGQYF.

This clone was picked up a small number of times. Relative to the germline gene, one junction end is altered; a read error may explain this. The chain joins TRBV28 to TRBJ1-2; TRBD1 is a possible D gene (6 bases). Germline assignment: CDR1 MDHEN and CDR2 SYDVKM. There are 12 residues in the CDR3. The CDR3 DNA reads as TGTGCCAGCAGCAACAGGGAAAGGTCGGTTCGCTTC. This encodes CASSNRERSVRF.

The rearrangement joins TRBV30 to TRBJ1-5; tentatively, D is TRBD1 (5 bases). This CDR3 is built from 14 residues. Germline V gene data show CDR1 as GTSNPN and CDR2 as SVGIG (reference sequence). With 0 bases removed from V and 7 bases from J, the gap between germline ends came to 13 bases. CDR3 sequence (DNA): TGTGCCTGGAGTGTTCCGGGGGGAATCCAGCCCCAGCATTTT. Protein product: CAWSVPGGIQPQHF.

V gene TRBV7-9 combines with J gene TRBJ2-3, with D tentatively TRBD1 (6 bases). The V and J ends lost 4 bases and 2 bases respectively, with 13 bases between them. The length of the CDR3 is 15 residues. CDR1 SEHNR and CDR2 FQNEAQ come from the germline V gene (reference sequence). The CDR3 DNA is TGTGCCAGCAGCTCGCAGGGGTTTAACACAGATACGCAGTATTTT. This gives the protein CASSSQGFNTDTQYF.

Turning to this clone: Other DNA variants within this sample encode the same CDR3. The chain is built from TRBV7-2 and TRBJ2-3; 10 bases are a match to TRBD2. Germline CDR1 reads SGHTA; CDR2 reads FQGNSA. CDR3 size: 17 residues. V trimming: 0 bases; J trimming: 1 base; junction bases outside the gene matches: 4. CDR3 region: CASSLAPSGRGTDTQYF. Here the CDR3 DNA reads TGTGCCAGCAGCTTAGCCCCTAGCGGGAGAGGCACAGATACGCAGTATTTT.

The gene calls are TRBV30 and TRBJ2-5, with D perhaps TRBD1 (6 bases). Germline-derived CDR1 and CDR2 are GTSNPN and SVGIG (reference sequence). CDR3 length: 14 amino acids. With 4 bases removed from V and 0 bases from J, the gap between germline ends came to 12 bases. The CDR3 protein is CAWNWGPNQETQYF. The CDR3 DNA follows: TGTGCCTGGAATTGGGGGCCGAACCAAGAGACCCAGTACTTC.

The chain combines TRBV4-1 with TRBJ1-1, with D unclear. Per the germline V gene, CDR1 is MGHRA and CDR2 is YSYEKL. V was cut by 0 bases and J by 3 bases, with 11 bases left in between. This CDR3 has 15 amino acids. DNA for the CDR3: TGCGCCAGCAGCCAAGAGGGGTCAGTGGACACTGAAGCTTTCTTT. This encodes CASSQEGSVDTEAFF.